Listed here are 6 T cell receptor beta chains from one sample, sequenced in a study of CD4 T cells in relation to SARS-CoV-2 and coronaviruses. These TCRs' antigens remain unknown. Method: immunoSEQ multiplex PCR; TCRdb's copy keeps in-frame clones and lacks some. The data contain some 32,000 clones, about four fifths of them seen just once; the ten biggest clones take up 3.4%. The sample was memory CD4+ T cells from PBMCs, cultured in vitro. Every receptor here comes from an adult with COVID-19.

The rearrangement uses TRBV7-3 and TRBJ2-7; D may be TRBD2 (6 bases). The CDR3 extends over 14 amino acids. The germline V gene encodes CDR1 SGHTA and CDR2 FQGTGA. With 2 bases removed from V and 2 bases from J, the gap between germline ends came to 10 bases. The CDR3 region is CASSLGGTAYEQYF. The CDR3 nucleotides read TGTGCCAGCAGCTTAGGCGGGACTGCCTACGAGCAGTACTTC.

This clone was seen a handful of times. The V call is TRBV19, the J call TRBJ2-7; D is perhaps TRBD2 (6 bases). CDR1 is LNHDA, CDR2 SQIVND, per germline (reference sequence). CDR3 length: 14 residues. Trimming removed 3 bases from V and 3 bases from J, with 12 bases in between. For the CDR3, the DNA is TGTGCCAGTAGTATGATAGCGGAGGACTACGAGCAGTACTTC. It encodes CASSMIAEDYEQYF.

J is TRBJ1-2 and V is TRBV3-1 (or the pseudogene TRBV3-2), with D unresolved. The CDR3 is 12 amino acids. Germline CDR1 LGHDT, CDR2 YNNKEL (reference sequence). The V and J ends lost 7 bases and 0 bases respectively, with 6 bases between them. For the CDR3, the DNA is TGTGCCAGCACAGATACTAACTATGGCTACACCTTC. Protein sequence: CASTDTNYGYTF.

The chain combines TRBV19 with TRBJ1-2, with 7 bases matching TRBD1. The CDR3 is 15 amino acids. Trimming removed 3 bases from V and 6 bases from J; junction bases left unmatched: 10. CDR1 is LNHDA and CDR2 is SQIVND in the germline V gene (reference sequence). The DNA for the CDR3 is TGTGCCAGTAGTATTCCTTCGGACAGGAACCATGGCTACACCTTC. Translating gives CASSIPSDRNHGYTF. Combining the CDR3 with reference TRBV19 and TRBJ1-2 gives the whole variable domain DGGITQSPKYLFRKEGQNVTLSCEQNLNHDAMYWYRQDPGQGLRLIYYSQIVNDFQKGDIAEGYSVSREKKESFPLTVTSAQKNPTAFYLCASSIPSDRNHGYTFGSGTRLTVV.

CDR3 loop: CASSLMETGSNEQFF. The CDR3 region has the DNA TGTGCCAGCAGCTTAATGGAGACAGGAAGCAATGAGCAGTTCTTC. This sequence joins TRBV7-3 and TRBJ2-1, with D possibly TRBD1 on 6 matching bases. The CDR3 is 15 residues long. CDR1 is SGHTA, CDR2 FQGTGA, per germline. The ends were cut back, 1 base at V and 6 bases at J, with 13 bases in the middle. The full variable domain, rest sourced from reference TRBV7-3 and TRBJ2-1, is GAGVSQTPSNKVTEKGKYVELRCDPISGHTALYWYRQSLGQGPEFLIYFQGTGAADDSGLPNDRFFAVRPEGSVSTLKIQRTERGDSAVYLCASSLMETGSNEQFFGPGTRLTVL.

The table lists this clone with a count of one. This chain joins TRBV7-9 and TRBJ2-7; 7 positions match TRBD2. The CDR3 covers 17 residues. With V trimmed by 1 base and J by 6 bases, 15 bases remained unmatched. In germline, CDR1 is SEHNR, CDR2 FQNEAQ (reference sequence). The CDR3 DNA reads TGTGCCAGCAGCTTAGAAGCGGCGGGAGTTCCCGTCTCCGAGCAGTACTTC. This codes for CASSLEAAGVPVSEQYF. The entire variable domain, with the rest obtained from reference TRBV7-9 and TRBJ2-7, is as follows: DTGVSQNPRHKITKRGQNVTFRCDPISEHNRLYWYRQTLGQGPEFLTYFQNEAQLEKSRLLSDRFSAERPKGSFSTLEIQRTEQGDSAMYLCASSLEAAGVPVSEQYFGPGTRLTVT.